The 18 T cell receptor beta chains given below trace back to one sample, sequenced in a study of blood T cell repertoires in COVID-19. Assay used: immunoSEQ multiplex PCR; TCRdb lists only in-frame clones, some missing. The profile shows 60,000 to 90,000 clones, roughly nine tenths of them singletons. Sequencing was carried out using peripheral blood. The receptor source for this set is a woman of 80 years or more with active or convalescent COVID-19.

The chain uses TRBV5-8 and TRBJ2-1, with D perhaps matching TRBD2 (6 bases). Trimming shortened V by 2 bases and J by 0 bases, and 9 bases separated the two germline ends. This CDR3 spans 15 amino acids. CDR1 is SGHTS and CDR2 is YDEGEE in the germline V gene. This chain's CDR3 is CASSFRGSSYNEQFF. In DNA, the CDR3 is TGTGCCAGCAGCTTTCGGGGGAGCTCCTACAATGAGCAGTTCTTC.

The chain is built from TRBV2 and TRBJ1-4; 9 bases agree with TRBD1. The CDR3 totals 15 residues. CDR1 SNHLY and CDR2 FYNNEI come from the germline V gene. V was clipped by 8 bases and J by 2 bases; unmatched bases: 6. Here the CDR3 reads CASGLDRGTNEKLFF. CDR3 nucleotides: TGTGCCAGCGGCCTTGACAGGGGGACTAATGAAAAACTGTTTTTT. Using reference TRBV2 and TRBJ1-4 for the parts outside the CDR3, the full variable domain is EPEVTQTPSHQVTQMGQEVILRCVPISNHLYFYWYRQILGQKVEFLVSFYNNEISEKSEIFDDQFSVERPDGSNFTLKIRSTKLEDSAMYFCASGLDRGTNEKLFFGSGTQLSVL.

About this clone itself: The identical CDR3 is also encoded by other nucleotide sequences in the sample. The V and J genes are TRBV28 and TRBJ2-6; maybe TRBD2 (6 bases). The CDR3 is 15 residues long. V was pared by 3 bases and J by 4 bases, with 10 bases between. Germline values: CDR1 MDHEN, CDR2 SYDVKM. The CDR3 reads CASSFGGLGANVLTF. CDR3 bases: TGTGCCAGCAGTTTCGGAGGGCTCGGGGCCAACGTCCTGACTTTC.

The V call is TRBV21-1, the J call TRBJ1-2. TRBV21-1 represents a pseudogene. This CDR3 is built from 15 residues. CDR3 DNA: TGTGCCAGCAGCCCCACGGGGGGTGATAACTATGGCTACACCTTC. Its protein is CASSPTGGDNYGYTF.

V and J are TRBV5-1 and TRBJ1-4; TRBD1 is a possible D gene (5 bases). The CDR3 runs 16 residues. Germline V gene lookup returns CDR1 SGHRS and CDR2 YFSETQ. V shed 5 bases and J shed 3 bases, with 17 bases lying between them. The CDR3 sequence: CASSRDSGPPNEKLFF. In DNA, the CDR3 is TGCGCCAGCAGTCGTGATTCAGGGCCCCCTAATGAAAAACTGTTTTTT.

The chain employs TRBV6-5 and TRBJ1-5; possibly TRBD1 for D (6 bases). The V end was cut by 6 bases, the J end by 5 bases, with 17 bases between. Germline CDR1 and CDR2: MNHEY and SVGAGI. CDR3 length equals 15 residues. The CDR3 coding sequence is TGTGCCAGCAGACAACTCGGGGAGGGGGATCAGCCCCAGCATTTT. Its translation: CASRQLGEGDQPQHF.

The chain has TRBV28 and TRBJ2-3, with 8 bases aligning to TRBD2. The CDR3 contains 13 residues. The ends lost 10 bases at V and 1 base at J; junction bases unmatched: 4. Germline lookup yields CDR1 MDHEN and CDR2 SYDVKM. CDR3 residues: CATTGGGTDTQYF. The CDR3 coding sequence is TGTGCCACCACGGGGGGGGGCACAGATACGCAGTATTTT.

This clone was seen a few times. The chain uses TRBV28 and TRBJ2-2; TRBD2 agrees at 7 bases. The V and J ends lost 3 bases and 0 bases, in that order; junction bases with no gene match: 4. The germline V gene has CDR1 MDHEN and CDR2 SYDVKM. The CDR3 totals 16 residues. CDR3 loop: CASSLLSGTNTGELFF. In DNA, the CDR3 is TGTGCCAGCAGTTTGCTAAGCGGGACGAACACCGGGGAGCTGTTTTTT. Full variable domain (remainder filled in from reference TRBV28 and TRBJ2-2): DVKVTQSSRYLVKRTGEKVFLECVQDMDHENMFWYRQDPGLGLRLIYFSYDVKMKEKGDIPEGYSVSREKKERFSLILESASTNQTSMYLCASSLLSGTNTGELFFGEGSRLTVL.

The J gene is TRBJ2-2, the V gene TRBV5-4; D may be TRBD1 (5 bases). This CDR3 is 15 amino acids long. Between the trimmed V and J ends, which lost 6 bases and 3 bases, there was a span of 15 bases. The germline gives CDR1 SGHNT, CDR2 YYREEE (reference sequence). DNA for the CDR3: TGTGCCAGCACCCTGCAGGGAAGGGACACCGGGGAGCTGTTTTTT. Its protein is CASTLQGRDTGELFF.

The chain carries TRBV19 and TRBJ2-1; perhaps TRBD1 as D (6 bases). The CDR3 spans 15 residues. CDR1 LNHDA and CDR2 SQIVND come from the germline V gene (reference sequence). Trimming left V 7 bases short and J 7 bases short, with 20 bases between. The CDR3 sequence is CASTPPGQGINEQFF. In nucleotides, the CDR3 is TGTGCCAGTACCCCCCCGGGGCAGGGGATAAATGAGCAGTTCTTC. The full variable domain, completed using reference TRBV19 and TRBJ2-1, is DGGITQSPKYLFRKEGQNVTLSCEQNLNHDAMYWYRQDPGQGLRLIYYSQIVNDFQKGDIAEGYSVSREKKESFPLTVTSAQKNPTAFYLCASTPPGQGINEQFFGPGTRLTVL.

The rearrangement links TRBV5-1 to TRBJ1-2; D unclear. V shed 4 bases and J shed 4 bases, with 11 bases lying between them. Per the germline V gene, CDR1 is SGHRS and CDR2 is YFSETQ. The CDR3 sequence is 13 residues long. The CDR3 sequence is CASSPDMSYGYTF. DNA of the CDR3: TGCGCCAGCAGCCCCGACATGTCCTATGGCTACACCTTC.

This chain links TRBV5-4 with TRBJ2-7, with 7 bases aligning to TRBD2. This CDR3 spans 14 amino acids. Germline assignment: CDR1 SGHNT and CDR2 YYREEE (reference sequence). The V gene end was trimmed by 4 bases and the J gene end by 5 bases; junction bases not matched to a gene: 9. The CDR3 loop reads CASSRTRDLDEQYF. The CDR3 DNA reads TGTGCCAGCAGCAGGACTAGGGATTTAGACGAGCAGTACTTC.

The chain recombines TRBV9 with TRBJ1-2; no definite D call. Germline values: CDR1 SGDLS, CDR2 YYNGEE. V dropped 4 bases and J dropped 3 bases, with 22 bases sitting between them. The CDR3 loop spans 17 amino acids. The chain's CDR3 is CASSTRGTSDSYYGYTF. As DNA, the CDR3 is TGTGCCAGCAGCACTCGAGGCACCTCCGACTCATACTATGGCTACACCTTC.

The chain links TRBV28 to TRBJ2-5, with 10 bases that match TRBD2. Germline loops: CDR1 MDHEN, CDR2 SYDVKM. Germline trimming cut 1 base from V and 3 bases from J; bases unmatched to any gene: 2. CDR3 size: 15 residues. In DNA, the CDR3 is TGTGCCAGCAGTTTATCGGGACTAGCGAAAGAGACCCAGTACTTC. Protein: CASSLSGLAKETQYF.

In its sample, this clone was seen once. The rearrangement joins TRBV10-3 to TRBJ1-2; D ambiguous. V lost 2 bases to trimming and J lost 0 bases, with 10 bases between them. The CDR3 contains 15 residues. Germline values: CDR1 ENHRY, CDR2 SYGVKD. The CDR3 region is CAISEVQLPNYGYTF. The CDR3 nucleotides are TGTGCCATCAGTGAGGTACAGCTACCTAACTATGGCTACACCTTC.

This chain connects TRBV29-1 to TRBJ2-5; D unresolved. This CDR3 has 13 amino acids. Germline CDR1 SQVTM, CDR2 ANQGSEA. V lost 3 bases to trimming and J lost 5 bases, with 13 bases between them. CDR3 in DNA: TGCAGCGTTGATGATGCTAGGTGGGAGACCCAGTACTTC. Encoded protein: CSVDDARWETQYF.

The chain has TRBV11-2 and TRBJ2-7, with 14 bases identical to TRBD2. J gave up 5 bases and V 6 bases, and 9 bases lay outside the gene matches. Germline V gene lookup returns CDR1 SGHAT and CDR2 FQNNGV. The CDR3 runs 16 residues. Here the CDR3 reads CASRLLWGLAGDEQYF. The CDR3 nucleotides are TGTGCCAGCAGACTCCTGTGGGGACTAGCGGGAGACGAGCAGTACTTC.

This sequence joins TRBV11-3 and TRBJ1-4; 9 bases agree with TRBD1. The CDR3 runs to 15 residues. V trimming: 6 bases; J trimming: 6 bases; junction bases outside the gene matches: 8. Germline V CDR1 and CDR2: SGHNT, YENEEA. The CDR3 reads CASSRMDRGDEKLFF. The CDR3 DNA is TGTGCCAGCAGTCGTATGGACAGGGGAGATGAAAAACTGTTTTTT.